This T cell receptor beta chain was captured in a study of identical twins. The table lists this clonotype with many counts. TCRdb re-analysed the 5' RACE reads in MiXCR, keeping a single row per CDR3 protein. The sample gives around 650,000 distinct CDR3 sequences, roughly 7.1% of which show up once; roughly 1.6% is in the top ten. Among all donors, each was a healthy Caucasian. This CDR3 has 16 residues. V lost 4 bases and J lost 1, with 14 bases in between. Germline V lookup: CDR1 MGHDK, CDR2 SYGVNS. The same sample was also used in a study of yellow fever vaccine responses in identical twins.

The V gene is TRBV25-1, the J gene TRBJ1-3; D uncertain. This sequence was found in a young woman in good health. Sequencing was carried out using PBMCs. CDR3 nucleotide sequence: TGTGCCAGCAGTGGAAAAGGTTTTTCTTCTGGAAACACCATATATTTT. Translation: CASSGKGFSSGNTIYF.